The present entry profiles one T cell receptor (beta chain) with its context. The antigen is undetermined. This CDR3 has 16 amino acids. Trimming stripped 1 base from V and 2 bases from J, with 16 bases between. The germline gives CDR1 DFQATT, CDR2 SNEGSKA (reference sequence). The authors ran a second PCR of 7 to 11 cycles using a sample-barcoded 5' primer and a J-beta primer mix. A template-switch adaptor containing 12 random nucleotides labeled each cDNA molecule. TCRdb processed the 5' RACE reads anew with MiXCR; each CDR3 protein has one entry. The repertoire holds over 1,300,000 distinct CDR3 sequences, around 59% seen once, with more than 6% in the top ten. This record belongs to a study of blood T cells in healthy people across ages. Peripheral blood, ten milliliters per donor, was collected. Findings of the study overall: Changes seen in expanded clonotypes were possibly confounded by donor CMV status left unknown.

This receptor was obtained from a man younger than 35 in good health. Sequenced sample: blood. The rearrangement uses TRBV20-1 and TRBJ2-3, with D maybe TRBD2 (6 bases). The CDR3 DNA follows: TGCAGTGCTAGAGCCGCGACGTGGGGGGACACAGATACGCAGTATTTT. Translating it yields CSARAATWGDTDTQYF.